The present T cell receptor (beta chain) was sequenced within a study of blood T cell repertoires in COVID-19. As for the study in general: Some COVID-19 samples were acute and others convalescent; all came from the United States, Italy and Spain. T cells, B-cell-depleted T cells, or PBMCs provided the cDNA or gDNA that served as material.

In the original workflow: Estimated nucleated cell counts came from reference gene primer amplification. TCRdb keeps only in-frame clones here, not all; method: immunoSEQ multiplex PCR. Clone size and the V and J calls come from that table; the DNA yielded D and trimming. This sample has approximately 290,000 clones, with 90% to 95% found just once. This clone was picked up one time. Patients from Seattle were sampled longitudinally, starting during active infection. The CDR3 has 16 amino acids. The germline gives CDR1 LGHDT, CDR2 YNNKEL (reference sequence). V lost 2 bases and J lost 9; bases outside the gene matches: 10.

This TCR derives from a woman in her twenties or thirties with COVID-19, enrolled during active disease. The sample comprised peripheral blood. The chain recombines TRBV3-1 (or the pseudogene TRBV3-2) with TRBJ2-1, with 10 bases that match TRBD1. CDR3 residues: CASSQNFGQGVTEQFF. DNA for the CDR3: TGTGCCAGCAGCCAAAACTTCGGACAGGGGGTTACTGAGCAGTTCTTC.